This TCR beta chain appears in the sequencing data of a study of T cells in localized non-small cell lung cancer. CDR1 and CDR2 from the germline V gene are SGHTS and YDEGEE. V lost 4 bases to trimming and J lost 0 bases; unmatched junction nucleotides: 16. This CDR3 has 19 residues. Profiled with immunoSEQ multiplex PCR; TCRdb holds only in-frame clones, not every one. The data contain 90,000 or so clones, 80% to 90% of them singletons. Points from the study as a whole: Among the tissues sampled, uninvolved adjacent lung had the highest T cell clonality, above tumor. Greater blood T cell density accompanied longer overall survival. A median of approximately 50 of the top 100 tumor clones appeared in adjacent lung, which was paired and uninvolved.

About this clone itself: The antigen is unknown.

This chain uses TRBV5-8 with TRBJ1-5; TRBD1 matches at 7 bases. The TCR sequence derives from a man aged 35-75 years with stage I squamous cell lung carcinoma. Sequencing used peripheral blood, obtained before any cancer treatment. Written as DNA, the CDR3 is TGTGCCAGCAGCCACCCGACAGGGAAATGGCTCGGTAGCAATCAGCCCCAGCATTTT. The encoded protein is CASSHPTGKWLGSNQPQHF.